Below, 8 T cell receptor beta chains from the same sample are listed, as sequenced in a study of T-cell reconstitution after alpha-beta-depleted transplantation in children. TCRbeta library construction was performed incorporating unique molecular identifiers. TCRdb called the PCR reads again in MiXCR, with one record for every CDR3 protein. This repertoire shows a few hundred thousand distinct CDR3 sequences, approximately 13% found once; its top ten account for around 2.2%. Sequencing used PBMCs, mostly from graft donor cells, obtained 360 days after TCRalphabeta/CD19-depleted stem cell transplant. The receptors here all came from a male patient younger than 18 who had a stem cell transplant for acute myeloid leukemia, so the T cells may come from the graft donor.

This clonotype has just a few counts. This chain joins TRBV14 and TRBJ2-7; D unclear. Trimming pared 3 bases from V and 5 bases from J, leaving 11 bases between. Germline V gene lookup returns CDR1 SGHDN and CDR2 FVKESK. The CDR3 contains 13 residues. The CDR3 DNA follows: TGTGCCAGCAGCCAGGGTTTGACCGACGAGCAGTACTTC. It specifies CASSQGLTDEQYF.

This chain joins TRBV28 and TRBJ2-5, with 9 bases identical to TRBD1. Trimming at V came to 6 bases and at J to 1 base, leaving 6 bases not matched to a gene. Germline CDR1 MDHEN, CDR2 SYDVKM. The CDR3 runs 15 residues. The CDR3 DNA sequence: TGTGCCAGCAGCACGGGACAGGGACCCCAAGAGACCCAGTACTTC. Its protein is CASSTGQGPQETQYF.

This clonotype was found a few times. The chain uses TRBV29-1 and TRBJ2-3; a weak D match, TRBD2 (6 bases). V lost 6 bases and J 4 bases, leaving 14 bases between the germline ends. The CDR3 totals 13 residues. Germline CDR1 reads SQVTM; CDR2 reads ANQGSEA. CDR3 amino acids: CSVRPRLADTQYF. In DNA, the CDR3 is TGCAGCGTCCGCCCTAGACTAGCAGATACGCAGTATTTT.

The chain uses TRBV6-5 and TRBJ2-3, with 13 bases fitting TRBD2. CDR1 and CDR2 from the germline V gene are MNHEY and SVGAGI. CDR3 length: 16 amino acids. V shed 4 bases, J shed 4 bases, and the junction held 5 bases outside the gene matches. This CDR3 reads CASSFSLAGGADTQYF. CDR3 sequence (DNA): TGTGCCAGCAGTTTCTCACTAGCGGGAGGGGCAGATACGCAGTATTTT.

The V gene is TRBV4-3, the J gene TRBJ2-7; D may be TRBD1 (6 bases). V lost 4 bases to trimming and J lost 2 bases, with 15 bases between them. The CDR3 loop spans 15 amino acids. CDR1 and CDR2 (germline): LGHNA, YSLEER. CDR3 residues: CASSRVLGGAYEQYF. DNA of the CDR3: TGCGCCAGCAGCCGAGTTTTAGGGGGAGCCTACGAGCAGTACTTC.

The chain has TRBV5-8 and TRBJ1-1, with D maybe TRBD1 (5 bases). Trimming pared 2 bases from V and 0 bases from J, leaving 11 bases between. Germline V gives CDR1 SGHTS, CDR2 YDEGEE. CDR3 length equals 15 residues. The CDR3 loop reads CASSLIAGLNTEAFF. In DNA form, the CDR3 reads TGTGCCAGCAGCTTAATTGCAGGGCTGAACACTGAAGCTTTCTTT.

The chain links TRBV30 to TRBJ1-4; D remains ambiguous. Trimming left V 0 bases short and J 4 bases short, with 9 bases between. The CDR3 runs 14 residues. The germline V gene has CDR1 GTSNPN and CDR2 SVGIG (reference sequence). CDR3 in DNA: TGTGCCTGGAGTGTGGGTCGGCTTAATGAAAAACTGTTTTTT. Residues: CAWSVGRLNEKLFF.

This clonotype occurred a few times. The chain recombines TRBV5-1 with TRBJ2-2; a weak D match, TRBD1 (6 bases). V was pared by 4 bases and J by 5 bases, with 18 bases between. CDR1 SGHRS and CDR2 YFSETQ come from the germline V gene. The CDR3 covers 16 residues. In DNA, the CDR3 is TGCGCCAGCAGCCCTCGGACAGAAACGCTTACCGGGGAGCTGTTTTTT. This gives the protein CASSPRTETLTGELFF.